The rows below give T cell receptor beta chains drawn from one sample of a study of T cell repertoires in cytomegalovirus infection. TCRdb recomputed calls from the reads with MiXCR, one row per CDR3 protein. The sample records approximately 400,000 distinct CDR3 sequences, about 33% being singletons. Sequenced: PBMCs. These TCRs come from a human donor in good health (CMV status not recorded). Some clones in this sample may be carry-over from other donors' samples. Each CDR3 is given with its conserved first and last residue. Fields, in order: clone size, J gene, D gene, V gene, CDR3 DNA, CDR3 protein. A D gene is named only where the DNA matches it firmly. For some rows the clone size is stated as once, few or many, or as a class when expanded; others skip it.

clone size: few
J gene: TRBJ2-2
D gene: TRBD1
V gene: TRBV12-3/TRBV12-4
CDR3 DNA: TGTGCCAGCAGTTTTACCCGGGACAGGGGTAACACCGGGGAGCTGTTTTTT
CDR3 protein: CASSFTRDRGNTGELFF

clone size: many
J gene: TRBJ2-1
D gene: TRBD2
V gene: TRBV24-1
CDR3 DNA: TGTGCCACCAGTGATTTGACATCGGCGGGGGGGCGGATCGATGAGCAGTTCTTC
CDR3 protein: CATSDLTSAGGRIDEQFF

clone size: few
J gene: TRBJ2-1
D gene: .
V gene: TRBV5-4
CDR3 DNA: TGTGCCAGCAGCCCTAAGGCTAGCAACCCCACAGGTGGGGATGAGCAGTTCTTC
CDR3 protein: CASSPKASNPTGGDEQFF

clone size: .
J gene: TRBJ2-7
D gene: TRBD2
V gene: TRBV5-1
CDR3 DNA: TGCGCCAGCAGCTTGGTAGCGACTAGCGCGGCGGACTTC
CDR3 protein: CASSLVATSAADF

clone size: many
J gene: TRBJ2-3
D gene: .
V gene: TRBV2
CDR3 DNA: TGTGCCAGGGAGAAGGCAGATACGCAGTATTTT
CDR3 protein: CAREKADTQYF

clone size: few
J gene: TRBJ2-1
D gene: .
V gene: TRBV25-1
CDR3 DNA: TGTGCCAGCAGTGAAAGACGGGTAGGGGGTGAGCAGTTCTTC
CDR3 protein: CASSERRVGGEQFF

clone size: few
J gene: TRBJ1-1
D gene: .
V gene: TRBV27
CDR3 DNA: TGTGCCAGCAGCCCCCGGGCGGTCAACACTGAAGCTTTCTTT
CDR3 protein: CASSPRAVNTEAFF

clone size: many
J gene: TRBJ2-5
D gene: .
V gene: TRBV7-9
CDR3 DNA: TGTGCCAGCAGCCCCGGGGGGCACGAGACCCAGTACTTC
CDR3 protein: CASSPGGHETQYF

clone size: .
J gene: TRBJ1-2
D gene: .
V gene: TRBV4-1
CDR3 DNA: TGCGCCAGCAGCCAGATATGGAACTATGGCTACACCTTC
CDR3 protein: CASSQIWNYGYTF

clone size: .
J gene: TRBJ1-2
D gene: .
V gene: TRBV5-4
CDR3 DNA: TGTGCCAGCAGCTTACAGGGATCGGATGGCTACACCTTC
CDR3 protein: CASSLQGSDGYTF